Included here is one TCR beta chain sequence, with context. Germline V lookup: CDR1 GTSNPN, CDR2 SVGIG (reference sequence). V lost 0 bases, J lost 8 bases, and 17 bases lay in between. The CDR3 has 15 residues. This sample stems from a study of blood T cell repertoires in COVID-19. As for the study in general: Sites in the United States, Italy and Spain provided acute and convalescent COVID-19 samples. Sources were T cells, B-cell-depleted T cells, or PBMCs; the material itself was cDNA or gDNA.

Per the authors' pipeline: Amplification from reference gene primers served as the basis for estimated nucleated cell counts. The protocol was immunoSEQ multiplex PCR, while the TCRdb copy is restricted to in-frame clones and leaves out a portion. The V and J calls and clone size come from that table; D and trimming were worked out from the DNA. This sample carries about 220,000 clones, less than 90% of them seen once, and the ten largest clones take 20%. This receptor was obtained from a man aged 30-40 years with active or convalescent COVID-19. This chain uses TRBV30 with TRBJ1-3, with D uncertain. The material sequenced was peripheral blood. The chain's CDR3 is CAWSVNSRRPDTIYF. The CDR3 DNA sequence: TGTGCCTGGAGTGTTAATTCCCGGCGGCCAGACACCATATATTTT.